The 5 T cell receptor beta chains reported below all come from one sample, sequenced in a study of OX40 agonist ivuxolimab in advanced cancers. Some clones are missing from TCRdb's copy, which holds only in-frame ones; the method was immunoSEQ multiplex PCR. The profile shows around 12,000 clones, roughly 74% of them singletons. Sequenced material: CD4+ or CD8+ T cells sorted from blood, taken in a trial of the OX40 agonist ivuxolimab. The receptors derive from an adult with an advanced solid tumor such as melanoma, head and neck, liver or kidney cancer.

V and J are TRBV30 and TRBJ2-1; D is ambiguous. The CDR3 has 12 residues. Germline CDR1 GTSNPN, CDR2 SVGIG (reference sequence). V was clipped by 0 bases and J by 7 bases, with 7 bases between them. The CDR3 is CAWSVSGNEQFF. CDR3 bases: TGTGCCTGGAGTGTCTCCGGGAATGAGCAGTTCTTC.

The chain couples TRBV9 to TRBJ2-3; 10 nucleotides match TRBD2. From germline, CDR1 is SGDLS and CDR2 YYNGEE. The V and J ends lost 4 bases and 4 bases, in that order; junction bases with no gene match: 6. This CDR3 has 15 amino acids. This chain's CDR3 is CASSPGLAGADTQYF. The CDR3 nucleotides read TGTGCCAGCAGCCCGGGCCTAGCGGGAGCAGATACGCAGTATTTT.

By sample fraction, this clone is medium-sized (0.01 to 0.1%). The CDR3 sequence: CASTRQDGYEQYF. CDR3 sequence (DNA): TGTGCCAGCACCCGACAGGACGGTTACGAGCAGTACTTC. The chain joins TRBV2 to TRBJ2-7; D is possibly TRBD1 (6 bases). V was pared by 7 bases and J by 4 bases, with 14 bases between. Germline V CDR1 and CDR2: SNHLY, FYNNEI. The CDR3 consists of 13 residues.

The chain couples TRBV28 to TRBJ1-1, with a possible D match to TRBD1 (6 bases). The CDR3 covers 14 residues. Trimming took 0 bases from V and 2 from J, leaving 7 bases between them. The germline V gene encodes CDR1 MDHEN and CDR2 SYDVKM. CDR3 in DNA: TGTGCCAGCAGTTTATGGGACAGAAACACTGAAGCTTTCTTT. Translation: CASSLWDRNTEAFF.

This clone came up once. This sequence joins TRBV9 and TRBJ2-2, with 13 bases matching TRBD2. Germline lookup yields CDR1 SGDLS and CDR2 YYNGEE. V shed 4 bases and J 2 bases; nucleotides not matched to a gene: 8. The CDR3 is made up of 18 amino acids. The CDR3 protein is CASSPRGLAGVNTGELFF. CDR3 DNA: TGTGCCAGCAGCCCCAGAGGACTAGCGGGAGTTAACACCGGGGAGCTGTTTTTT.